A selection of T cell receptor beta chains follows, all from one sample in a study of naive and memory T cell subsets. TCRdb redid the calling of the UMI-ligation and nested PCR reads with MiXCR, one entry per CDR3 protein. The data hold 98,000 or so distinct CDR3 sequences, with about 10% observed a single time. Specimen: naive CD4+ T cells from blood. Receptors were obtained from a human donor in good health. The CDR3 runs from the conserved cysteine through the conserved F or W. The D gene is left open where the match is weak. A clone size is listed for some rows: how often the clone was seen (once, few, many), or a class if it is expanded.

V gene	D gene	CDR3 length	J gene	clone size	CDR3 DNA	CDR3 protein
TRBV20-1	TRBD2	14	TRBJ2-7	few	TGCAGTGCTCCTACTAGCGGGAGTACCTACGAGCAGTACTTC	CSAPTSGSTYEQYF
TRBV14	TRBD2	20	TRBJ2-7	many	TGTGCCAGCAGTCTCTCCTACAGGGGCGGACTAGCGACCTCCTCCTACGAGCAGTACTTC	CASSLSYRGGLATSSYEQYF
TRBV4-3	-	15	TRBJ1-1	-	TGCGCCAGCAGCCAAGATCTCCGGACAGAGAGTGAAGCTTTCTTT	CASSQDLRTESEAFF
TRBV7-9	TRBD1	15	TRBJ2-7	-	TGTGCCAGCAGCTTAGTCGACAGGGTGCCGGTCGAGCAGTACTTC	CASSLVDRVPVEQYF
TRBV7-2	TRBD2	17	TRBJ2-7	-	TGTGCCAGCAGCAACACGGGACTAGCGGGAGGCTCCTACGAGCAGTACTTC	CASSNTGLAGGSYEQYF
TRBV7-2	-	17	TRBJ2-7	-	TGTGCCAGCAGCTTAGGGGGGGTTAGGACAATTGTCTACGAGCAGTACTTC	CASSLGGVRTIVYEQYF
TRBV12-3/TRBV12-4	-	13	TRBJ2-6	many	TGTGCCAGCAGTTTCTCTGGGGCCAACGTCCTGACTTTC	CASSFSGANVLTF
TRBV3-2	-	15	TRBJ2-7	many	TGTGCCAGCAGCCAAGAATTAAGGAAAACCTACGAGCAGTACTTC	CASSQELRKTYEQYF
TRBV29-1	-	16	TRBJ1-5	-	TGCAGCGTTGTTGTTCGGAGTGGGGGGGGGGCACAGCCCCAGCATTTT	CSVVVRSGGGAQPQHF
TRBV12-3/TRBV12-4	-	13	TRBJ2-1	few	TGTGCCAGCAGTTTAACAGGGTCGGGTGAGCAGTTCTTC	CASSLTGSGEQFF
TRBV29-1	-	11	TRBJ2-7	many	TGCAGCGTTGAAGAATGGAACGAGCAGTACTTC	CSVEEWNEQYF
TRBV24-1	TRBD1	15	TRBJ2-7	few	TGTGCCACCAGTGATTTCGCAGGGGGCTCCTACGAGCAGTACTTC	CATSDFAGGSYEQYF
TRBV5-4	-	15	TRBJ1-1	few	TGTGCCAGCAGCTTGGCTAGGACTGTGAACACTGAAGCTTTCTTT	CASSLARTVNTEAFF
TRBV7-3	-	13	TRBJ1-1	few	TGTGCCAGCAGCTTACGGGGGGGCACTGAAGCTTTCTTT	CASSLRGGTEAFF
TRBV30	-	17	TRBJ2-1	-	TGTGCCTGGAGTGTCCTGAGAGGGACCCTCCCGAGAGGCGAGCAGTTCTTC	CAWSVLRGTLPRGEQFF
TRBV4-3	TRBD2	18	TRBJ2-1	many	TGCGCCAGCAGCCAAGTTGTCCCGGGACTAGCGGGCTGGAATGAGCAGTTCTTC	CASSQVVPGLAGWNEQFF
TRBV6-2/TRBV6-3	TRBD2	13	TRBJ2-3	many	TGTGCCAGCACAAACGGGAGGCACCGTACGCAGTATTTT	CASTNGRHRTQYF
TRBV24-1	-	13	TRBJ2-3	-	TGTGCCACCAGTGATTTGCCCCAGGGTACGCAGTATTTT	CATSDLPQGTQYF
TRBV11-2	-	16	TRBJ2-3	-	TGTGCCAGCAGCTTAACTGCGGGGGCGGGCACAGATACGCAGTATTTT	CASSLTAGAGTDTQYF
TRBV20-1	TRBD2	15	TRBJ2-2	-	TGCAGTGCGAGACTAGCGGGAGGACGCACCGGGGAGCTGTTTTTT	CSARLAGGRTGELFF
TRBV6-5	-	15	TRBJ1-2	-	TGTGCCAGCAGTTACATGGGACACGATTCCTATGGCTACACCTTC	CASSYMGHDSYGYTF
TRBV29-1	TRBD2	14	TRBJ2-1	-	TGCAGCGGACACCTAGCGGGCCAGGAGGGGGAGCAGTTCTTC	CSGHLAGQEGEQFF
TRBV7-6	TRBD2	18	TRBJ2-1	-	TGTGCCAGCAGCTTAAGGGACACGCGGGGGGCCCGGGAGGGAGAGCAGTTCTTC	CASSLRDTRGAREGEQFF
TRBV29-1	TRBD1	13	TRBJ2-6	many	TGCAGCGTAACAGGGGTTGGGGCCAACGTCCTGACTTTC	CSVTGVGANVLTF
TRBV6-5	TRBD1	15	TRBJ1-1	many	TGTGCCAGCAGCGACTCCGGGACAGGGATCACTGAAGCTTTCTTT	CASSDSGTGITEAFF
TRBV6-2/TRBV6-3	-	18	TRBJ1-2	few	TGTGCCAGCAGTTACTCGATAGGGGCGTCGGTAGCTAACTATGGCTACACCTTC	CASSYSIGASVANYGYTF
TRBV12-3/TRBV12-4	-	13	TRBJ2-2	-	TGTGCCAGCAGTTCCCAGGAGTCCGGGGAGCTGTTTTTT	CASSSQESGELFF
TRBV12-3/TRBV12-4	-	16	TRBJ1-5	-	TGTGCCAGCAGTTTCCAGGGGACGGTCCGCAATCAGCCCCAGCATTTT	CASSFQGTVRNQPQHF
TRBV30	TRBD1	13	TRBJ1-2	-	TGTGCCTGGAGTGTGTGGGACAGATATGGCTACACCTTC	CAWSVWDRYGYTF
TRBV12-3/TRBV12-4	-	15	TRBJ1-5	-	TGTGCCAGCAGCCTTCAGGGGTTGGGCAATCAGCCCCAGCATTTT	CASSLQGLGNQPQHF
TRBV25-1	TRBD2	15	TRBJ2-5	-	TGTGCCAGCAGTGATACAGTAGCGGGGCAAGAGACCCAGTACTTC	CASSDTVAGQETQYF
TRBV5-1	TRBD2	15	TRBJ2-3	many	TGCGCCAGCAGCTTCACTAGCGGGACTTCAGATACGCAGTATTTT	CASSFTSGTSDTQYF
TRBV7-8	TRBD2	18	TRBJ2-1	few	TGTGCCAGCAGCCGAAACCCGTCCGGGAGGGCCTCTCAGGGGGAGCAGTTCTTC	CASSRNPSGRASQGEQFF
TRBV5-1	-	16	TRBJ2-1	-	TGCGCCAGCAGCTCCACGGTAGCGAGCTCCTACAATGAGCAGTTCTTC	CASSSTVASSYNEQFF
TRBV18	-	17	TRBJ1-3	-	TGTGCCAGCTCACCACAGCCTGGCAGGCCCTCTGGAAACACCATATATTTT	CASSPQPGRPSGNTIYF
TRBV12-3/TRBV12-4	-	12	TRBJ1-1	few	TGTGCCAGCAGTTTTAAGAACACTGAAGCTTTCTTT	CASSFKNTEAFF
TRBV19	-	15	TRBJ1-1	many	TGTGCCAGTAGTACCAGCGGTCCCCCGGCCACTGAAGCTTTCTTT	CASSTSGPPATEAFF
TRBV3-1	-	15	TRBJ2-7	many	TGTGCCAGCAGCCAAGACGTCATCCCAGCCTACGAGCAGTACTTC	CASSQDVIPAYEQYF
TRBV18	TRBD1	15	TRBJ1-2	-	TGTGCCAGCTCACCGGGGGACAGGGTGGACTATGGCTACACCTTC	CASSPGDRVDYGYTF
TRBV29-1	TRBD1	16	TRBJ2-1	-	TGCAGCGTTGAAACAGGACAGGAGCGATTTTACAATGAGCAGTTCTTC	CSVETGQERFYNEQFF
TRBV9	TRBD2	15	TRBJ2-1	many	TGTGCCAGCAGCGCAGGACTAGCTGTGGATAATGAGCAGTTCTTC	CASSAGLAVDNEQFF
TRBV4-2	-	16	TRBJ2-1	many	TGTGCCAGCAGCCAACGGACAGTCTCCGGCTACAATGAGCAGTTCTTC	CASSQRTVSGYNEQFF
TRBV29-1	TRBD1	17	TRBJ2-7	few	TGCAGCGTTGAATCGGTAAGGAAGGGACAGGGGCAGCGCGAGCAGTACTTC	CSVESVRKGQGQREQYF
TRBV2	-	16	TRBJ1-5	-	TGTGCCAGCAGTGACAGGGGAGCGGCAATAGGTCAGCCCCAGCATTTT	CASSDRGAAIGQPQHF
TRBV7-9	TRBD2	15	TRBJ2-1	-	TGTGCCAGCAGCTTTCGGGAGGGGGTCCGGAATGAGCAGTTCTTC	CASSFREGVRNEQFF
TRBV24-1	-	13	TRBJ2-3	few	TGTGCCACCAGTGACCGCCCCATCGATACGCAGTATTTT	CATSDRPIDTQYF
TRBV30	-	15	TRBJ2-6	few	TGTGCCTGGAGGGAGAGGATCTCTGGGGCCAACGTCCTGACTTTC	CAWRERISGANVLTF
TRBV7-3	-	16	TRBJ2-3	few	TGTGCCAGCAGCTTAGCTCCGGGGGGCGGTATAGATACGCAGTATTTT	CASSLAPGGGIDTQYF
TRBV28	-	15	TRBJ1-3	many	TGTGCCAGCAGGACAGTCAGCGGATCTGGAAACACCATATATTTT	CASRTVSGSGNTIYF
TRBV12-3/TRBV12-4	TRBD1	13	TRBJ1-2	many	TGTGCCAGCAGCCGGACAGGGGGTAGCGGCTACACCTTC	CASSRTGGSGYTF
TRBV3-1	TRBD2	17	TRBJ2-1	many	TGTGCCAGCAGCCGCGCGACTAGCGGGGGCTCCTACAATGAGCAGTTCTTC	CASSRATSGGSYNEQFF
TRBV19	-	15	TRBJ2-1	many	TGTGCCAGTAGTCTATGGGAAAACTCCTACAATGAGCAGTTCTTC	CASSLWENSYNEQFF
TRBV18	-	14	TRBJ2-7	many	TGTGCCAGCTCACTACGGGACTTCCCGGCCGAGCAGTACTTC	CASSLRDFPAEQYF
TRBV27	-	14	TRBJ2-2	-	TGTGCCAGCAGTTTACACGGGAACACCGGGGAGCTGTTTTTT	CASSLHGNTGELFF
TRBV20-1	-	12	TRBJ1-5	-	TGCAGTGCTGGTCGCGGAAATCAGCCCCAGCATTTT	CSAGRGNQPQHF
TRBV6-2/TRBV6-3	-	13	TRBJ1-1	few	TGTGCCAGCAGTTACTACATGAACACTGAAGCTTTCTTT	CASSYYMNTEAFF
TRBV19	TRBD2	15	TRBJ2-1	many	TGTGCCAGTAGAAAAAATCTGGGGGGGAACAATGAGCAGTTCTTC	CASRKNLGGNNEQFF
TRBV27	-	17	TRBJ2-3	many	TGTGCCAGCAGTTTGAAGGCCACGCCAACTAGCACAGATACGCAGTATTTT	CASSLKATPTSTDTQYF
TRBV7-2	TRBD1	15	TRBJ1-5	-	TGTGCCAGCAGCTTATGGACAGGGGACCTGGAGCCCCAGCATTTT	CASSLWTGDLEPQHF
TRBV24-1	TRBD2	16	TRBJ2-2	-	TGTGCCACCAGTGTTTCTAGCGGGACCCTCGCCGGGGAGCTGTTTTTT	CATSVSSGTLAGELFF